These 29 T cell receptor beta chains were all obtained from the same sample, sequenced in a study of cytomegalovirus exposure and HLA in healthy donors. Primers included in the PCR were 60 Vbeta and 13 Jbeta primers. TCRdb's table, derived via immunoSEQ multiplex PCR, lists solely in-frame clones and lacks some. The sample yields some 120,000 clones, 70% to 80% seen once. The sample comprised PBMCs. These receptors all come from a woman aged 18-29 years in good health and CMV-seropositive.

This rearrangement joins TRBV4-1 to TRBJ1-4, with 7 bases fitting TRBD1. The CDR3 is 17 amino acids. The J segment lost 5 bases and the V segment lost 0 bases, leaving 9 bases of the junction unmatched. CDR1 and CDR2 (germline): MGHRA, YSYEKL. The CDR3 region is CASSQDNRGRLNEKLFF. In DNA form, the CDR3 reads TGCGCCAGCAGCCAAGACAACAGGGGCAGACTGAATGAAAAACTGTTTTTT.

The chain couples TRBV6-5 to TRBJ1-2; 8 bases map to TRBD1. The length of the CDR3 is 14 residues. Germline CDR1 reads MNHEY; CDR2 reads SVGAGI. The V gene end was trimmed by 6 bases and the J gene end by 6 bases; junction bases not matched to a gene: 9. The CDR3: CASRPPQGANGYTF. The CDR3 bases are TGTGCCAGCAGACCGCCCCAGGGGGCAAATGGCTACACCTTC.

This chain links TRBV7-3 with TRBJ2-1, with D maybe TRBD2 (6 bases). The V gene lost 5 bases and the J gene lost 4 bases, with 15 bases spanning the gap. The CDR3 is 15 amino acids. Per the germline V gene, CDR1 is SGHTA and CDR2 is FQGTGA. The chain's CDR3 is CASSQMGGRYNEQFF. The CDR3 bases are TGTGCCAGCAGCCAGATGGGGGGTAGGTACAATGAGCAGTTCTTC.

The chain has TRBV28 and TRBJ1-1, with D perhaps TRBD1 (6 bases). The V end lost 8 bases, the J end lost 4 bases, and 11 bases lay between the germline ends. The CDR3 spans 12 residues. Germline V lookup: CDR1 MDHEN, CDR2 SYDVKM. Here the CDR3 DNA reads TGTGCCAGCCGGGGGGCGGGCACTGAAGCTTTCTTT. Protein: CASRGAGTEAFF.

This chain joins TRBV7-2 and TRBJ2-3; TRBD2 agrees at 7 bases. The germline CDR1 and CDR2 sequences are SGHTA and FQGNSA. Trimming at V came to 5 bases and at J to 1 base, leaving 6 bases not matched to a gene. CDR3 length: 15 residues. DNA for the CDR3: TGTGCCAGCAGCCTCAACCGGGGGGGCACAGATACGCAGTATTTT. This codes for CASSLNRGGTDTQYF.

V and J are TRBV29-1 and TRBJ2-3; D is unresolved. Trimming removed 4 bases at V and 5 bases at J, with 10 bases between. Germline values: CDR1 SQVTM, CDR2 ANQGSEA. This CDR3 comprises 12 residues. The CDR3 spells CSVARGLDTQYF. CDR3 DNA sequence: TGCAGCGTTGCCCGCGGCCTAGATACGCAGTATTTT.

This rearrangement joins TRBV13 to TRBJ1-4; TRBD1 matches 7 bases. Unmatched junction bases numbered 9, after V lost 5 bases and J lost 0 bases. Per germline, CDR1 PRHDT and CDR2 FYEKMQ (reference sequence). The CDR3 extends over 17 amino acids. The CDR3 region is CASSLQGRRATNEKLFF. Written as DNA, the CDR3 is TGTGCCAGCAGCCTACAGGGGCGGAGGGCAACTAATGAAAAACTGTTTTTT.

This clone has only a few counts. CDR3 sequence (DNA): TGTGCCAGCAGTTACCGCGGGACGGAGCGAGAAGCTTTCTTT. Translation: CASSYRGTEREAFF. This chain uses TRBV6-5 with TRBJ1-1, with D maybe TRBD1 (5 bases). Germline CDR1 is MNHEY and CDR2 is SVGAGI. The CDR3 has 14 amino acids. Trimming took 2 bases from V and 8 from J, leaving 15 bases between them.

This clone turned up a few times. The CDR3 spells CASSGILQETQYF. The DNA of the CDR3 is TGTGCCAGCAGCGGGATCCTCCAAGAGACCCAGTACTTC. The rearrangement joins TRBV6-1 to TRBJ2-5; D possibly corresponds to TRBD2 (5 bases). CDR3 length: 13 residues. Trimming pared 6 bases from V and 1 base from J, leaving 9 bases between. Per germline, CDR1 MNHNS and CDR2 SASEGT.

This clone occurred a few times. The V and J genes are TRBV18 and TRBJ1-3; TRBD1 might be the D (6 bases). The germline gives CDR1 KGHSH, CDR2 LQKENI. This CDR3 has 18 residues. V dropped 3 bases and J dropped 0 bases, with 18 bases sitting between them. The CDR3 loop is CASSPIRPGHSSGNTIYF. The CDR3, as DNA: TGTGCCAGCTCACCGATTAGACCGGGACACTCCTCTGGAAACACCATATATTTT.

The V call is TRBV6-1, the J call TRBJ2-5, with a tentative D call TRBD2 (8 bases). Germline-derived CDR1 and CDR2 are MNHNS and SASEGT. The V gene lost 7 bases and the J gene lost 7 bases, with 16 bases spanning the gap. The CDR3 covers 13 residues. CDR3 loop: CASNEGAGGTQYF. Here the CDR3 DNA reads TGTGCCAGCAACGAGGGGGCGGGGGGGACCCAGTACTTC.

This chain joins TRBV5-1 and TRBJ2-3; D unresolved. V was cut by 0 bases and J by 2 bases, with 10 bases left in between. CDR3 size: 15 residues. Looked up from germline, CDR1 is SGHRS and CDR2 is YFSETQ. CDR3 DNA: TGCGCCAGCAGCTTGGTGAGGCATTTCACAGATACGCAGTATTTT. This codes for CASSLVRHFTDTQYF.

This chain links TRBV30 with TRBJ2-5, with 11 bases aligning to TRBD2. Germline values: CDR1 GTSNPN, CDR2 SVGIG (reference sequence). Trimming at V came to 1 base and at J to 4 bases, leaving 5 bases not matched to a gene. The CDR3 has 15 amino acids. The chain's CDR3 is CAWSAPGTSGETQYF. The DNA of the CDR3 is TGTGCCTGGAGTGCCCCCGGGACTAGCGGAGAGACCCAGTACTTC.

The rearrangement joins TRBV5-1 to TRBJ2-5; TRBD2 matches at 7 bases. The CDR3 runs 14 residues. CDR1 and CDR2 (germline): SGHRS, YFSETQ. Trimming at V came to 4 bases and at J to 5 bases, leaving 8 bases not matched to a gene. The CDR3 bases are TGCGCCAGCAGCCCGACTAGCTCCGGCGAGACCCAGTACTTC. Protein: CASSPTSSGETQYF. Using reference TRBV5-1 and TRBJ2-5 for the parts outside the CDR3, the full variable domain is KAGVTQTPRYLIKTRGQQVTLSCSPISGHRSVSWYQQTPGQGLQFLFEYFSETQRNKGNFPGRFSGRQFSNSRSEMNVSTLELGDSALYLCASSPTSSGETQYFGPGTRLLVL.

The chain links TRBV9 to TRBJ2-3; weak D call: TRBD2 (5 bases). Trimming took off 1 base at V and 0 bases at J, with 9 bases between the two ends. Germline V gene sequence: CDR1 SGDLS, CDR2 YYNGEE. The CDR3 totals 15 residues. The DNA for the CDR3 is TGTGCCAGCAGCGTACACGGGATCAGCACAGATACGCAGTATTTT. Translated, it gives CASSVHGISTDTQYF. The full variable domain, with the rest looked up from reference TRBV9 and TRBJ2-3, is DSGVTQTPKHLITATGQRVTLRCSPRSGDLSVYWYQQSLDQGLQFLIQYYNGEERAKGNILERFSAQQFPDLHSELNLSSLELGDSALYFCASSVHGISTDTQYFGPGTRLTVL.

The chain uses TRBV6-1 and TRBJ1-2; TRBD1 is a possible D gene (5 bases). The CDR3 has 15 residues. The germline CDR1 and CDR2 sequences are MNHNS and SASEGT. V lost 6 bases, J lost 4 bases, and 18 bases lay in between. CDR3 residues: CASRGEARGFYGYTF. The CDR3 nucleotides read TGTGCCAGCAGGGGGGAGGCGCGGGGATTCTATGGCTACACCTTC.

This clone has a single count. The gene calls are TRBV2 and TRBJ2-5; D unclear. Between the trimmed V and J ends, which lost 8 bases and 2 bases, there was a span of 12 bases. The germline CDR1 and CDR2 sequences are SNHLY and FYNNEI. The CDR3 is made up of 13 amino acids. In nucleotides, the CDR3 is TGTGCCAGCCGGGTCGGCAGACAAGAGACCCAGTACTTC. This codes for CASRVGRQETQYF.

This chain connects TRBV15 to TRBJ1-3, with D unclear. In germline, CDR1 is LNHNV, CDR2 YYDKDF (reference sequence). The length of the CDR3 is 13 residues. V was pared by 2 bases and J by 2 bases, with 4 bases between. CDR3 coding DNA: TGTGCCACCAGCAGACAAACTGGAAACACCATATATTTT. Translating gives CATSRQTGNTIYF.

This clone was detected once. The chain employs TRBV6-1 and TRBJ1-4; D is unclear. From germline, CDR1 is MNHNS and CDR2 SASEGT. The CDR3 runs 16 residues. Trimming stripped 4 bases from V and 5 bases from J, with 17 bases between. CDR3 protein: CASSALYRVPNEKLFF. CDR3 coding DNA: TGTGCCAGCAGTGCCCTATATAGAGTACCCAATGAAAAACTGTTTTTT.

CDR3 sequence: CASSLAGQGNTEAFF. The CDR3 DNA follows: TGTGCCAGCAGCTTAGCGGGACAGGGAAACACTGAAGCTTTCTTT. V usage is TRBV7-9 and J usage is TRBJ1-1, with 9 bases lining up with TRBD1. Germline loops: CDR1 SEHNR, CDR2 FQNEAQ (reference sequence). Trimming cost V 0 bases and J 2 bases; bases outside gene matches: 1. The CDR3 consists of 15 residues.

The chain uses TRBV2 and TRBJ1-2; 8 bases match TRBD1. The V gene's germline CDR1 is SNHLY and CDR2 FYNNEI. CDR3 length: 14 amino acids. Germline trimming cut 6 bases from V and 3 bases from J; bases unmatched to any gene: 6. CDR3 nucleotides: TGTGCCAGCAGCGGACAGGGCAGTGACTATGGCTACACCTTC. Protein sequence: CASSGQGSDYGYTF.

This clone was detected only a few times. V is TRBV15 and J is TRBJ1-1, with TRBD1 matching 8 bases. Germline V gene data show CDR1 as LNHNV and CDR2 as YYDKDF (reference sequence). J lost 1 base, V lost 2 bases, and 9 bases had no gene match. The CDR3 extends over 17 amino acids. Here the CDR3 reads CATSRTWAGGANTEAFF. The CDR3 bases are TGTGCCACCAGCAGAACTTGGGCAGGGGGCGCGAACACTGAAGCTTTCTTT.

The table lists this clone with a count of one. The chain couples TRBV19 to TRBJ2-7, with 7 bases identical to TRBD2. The CDR3 spans 13 residues. The germline CDR1 and CDR2 sequences are LNHDA and SQIVND (reference sequence). Losses at the gene ends were 5 bases for V and 6 bases for J; bases not matched to a gene: 7. CDR3 in amino acids: CASSATSSLEQYF. The CDR3 bases are TGTGCCAGTAGTGCGACTAGCTCACTCGAGCAGTACTTC. Full variable domain (rest looked up from reference TRBV19 and TRBJ2-7): DGGITQSPKYLFRKEGQNVTLSCEQNLNHDAMYWYRQDPGQGLRLIYYSQIVNDFQKGDIAEGYSVSREKKESFPLTVTSAQKNPTAFYLCASSATSSLEQYFGPGTRLTVT.

The chain combines TRBV28 with TRBJ1-1; D is unclear. The ends were cut back, 3 bases at V and 10 bases at J, with 9 bases in the middle. Germline V lookup: CDR1 MDHEN, CDR2 SYDVKM. The CDR3 spans 11 residues. The CDR3 reads CASSLSSGAFF. CDR3 DNA sequence: TGTGCCAGCAGTTTGAGTAGTGGAGCTTTCTTT. Based on the CDR3 plus reference TRBV28 and TRBJ1-1, the full variable domain is DVKVTQSSRYLVKRTGEKVFLECVQDMDHENMFWYRQDPGLGLRLIYFSYDVKMKEKGDIPEGYSVSREKKERFSLILESASTNQTSMYLCASSLSSGAFFGQGTRLTVV.

The chain has TRBV10-1 and TRBJ2-1, with 12 bases lining up with TRBD2. Germline V CDR1 and CDR2: WNHNN, SYGVQD (reference sequence). The CDR3 length is 15 residues. The V segment lost 4 bases and the J segment 9 bases; nucleotides outside the gene matches: 7. The CDR3 bases are TGCGCCAGCAGTGGACGACTAGCGGGAGCCGCTGAGCAGTTCTTC. This encodes CASSGRLAGAAEQFF.

This chain uses TRBV9 with TRBJ2-1; 9 nucleotides align to TRBD1. The CDR3 has 15 amino acids. Germline V gene data show CDR1 as SGDLS and CDR2 as YYNGEE. The V gene end was trimmed by 4 bases and the J gene end by 5 bases; junction bases not matched to a gene: 7. The DNA of the CDR3 is TGTGCCAGCAGCACCCCCGGGACAGGGAACAATGAGCAGTTCTTC. Translation: CASSTPGTGNNEQFF.

V is TRBV5-5 and J is TRBJ1-3; D is uncertain. CDR1 SGHKS and CDR2 YYEKEE come from the germline V gene (reference sequence). The CDR3 spans 15 residues. Trimming took 1 base from V and 0 from J, leaving 8 bases between them. The CDR3: CASSLRQVSGNTIYF. The CDR3 nucleotides read TGTGCCAGCAGCTTGCGGCAGGTCTCTGGAAACACCATATATTTT.

The CDR3 here is CAWGIGRANEKLFF. DNA for the CDR3: TGTGCCTGGGGCATAGGGAGGGCTAATGAAAAACTGTTTTTT. This sequence joins TRBV30 and TRBJ1-4; D uncertain. Germline V CDR1 and CDR2: GTSNPN, SVGIG (reference sequence). Deletions cut 5 bases from V and 3 bases from J, with 13 bases between. This CDR3 spans 14 amino acids.

This chain links TRBV5-5 with TRBJ2-7; TRBD2 might be the D (6 bases). The CDR3 covers 15 residues. The V end was cut by 4 bases, the J end by 3 bases, with 17 bases between. Germline V CDR1 and CDR2: SGHKS, YYEKEE (reference sequence). CDR3 nucleotide sequence: TGTGCCAGCAGCGAACAACCGGGAGACTACTACGAGCAGTACTTC. Its translation: CASSEQPGDYYEQYF.